This TCR beta chain was recorded in a study of cytomegalovirus exposure and HLA in healthy donors. Clones were read by immunoSEQ multiplex PCR, and TCRdb kept only the in-frame ones, dropping some. The table lists 70,000 or so clones, 85% to 95% of them singletons, with roughly 1% in the top ten. Germline V gives CDR1 SGHKS, CDR2 YYEKEE (reference sequence). The CDR3 runs to 13 residues. Trimming removed 4 bases from V and 4 bases from J, with 11 bases in between. J is TRBJ1-2 and V is TRBV5-5, with unresolved D. Sequenced material: PBMCs. The clonotype was recovered from a woman younger than 35 in good health and CMV-seronegative. The CDR3 loop is CASSREGGYGYTF. CDR3 bases: TGTGCCAGCAGCAGGGAGGGAGGCTATGGCTACACCTTC.